Listed here is a single T cell receptor (beta chain). Its cognate antigen is unknown. V was pared by 4 bases and J by 2 bases, with 9 bases of the junction left unmatched. Germline loops: CDR1 SGDLS, CDR2 YYNGEE. The length of the CDR3 is 15 residues. This sample stems from a study of T cell responses to AZD1222 COVID-19 vaccine. Findings and caveats of the study: Within unmutated variant regions lay the reported targets of nearly half of spike-specific TCRs. Spike-specific TCR breadth and depth rose after two AZD1222 doses. Only a handful of AZD1222 recipients tested seropositive at baseline. Repertoire sampling happened only post peak T cell response.

Profiling relied on immunoSEQ multiplex PCR, and the TCRdb table lists in-frame clones only, not all of them. The sample consists of 250,000 or so clones, approximately 93% of them appearing once. This sequence originates from an adult in good health. The rearrangement links TRBV9 to TRBJ2-7; TRBD1 agrees at 7 bases. The sequenced sample was peripheral blood, obtained on day 0 of AZD1222 vaccination. The DNA of the CDR3 is TGTGCCAGCAGCCGTAACCGGGACAGACCCTACGAGCAGTACTTC. Protein product: CASSRNRDRPYEQYF.